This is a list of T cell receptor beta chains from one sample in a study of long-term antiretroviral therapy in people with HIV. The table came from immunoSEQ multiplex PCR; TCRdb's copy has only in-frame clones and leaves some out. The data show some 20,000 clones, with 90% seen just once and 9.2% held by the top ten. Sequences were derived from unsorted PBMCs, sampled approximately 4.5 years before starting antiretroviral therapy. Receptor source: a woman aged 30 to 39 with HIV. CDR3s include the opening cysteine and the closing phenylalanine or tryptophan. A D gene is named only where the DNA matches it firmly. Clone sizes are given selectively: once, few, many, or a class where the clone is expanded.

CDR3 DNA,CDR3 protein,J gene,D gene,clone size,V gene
TGTGCCTGGCAGGGACCTAACTATGGCTACACCTTC,CAWQGPNYGYTF,TRBJ1-2,NA,NA,TRBV30
TGTGCCATCAGTGAGTCAGACTCGACAGGGAATATTGTCAGTCAGCCCCAGCATTTT,CAISESDSTGNIVSQPQHF,TRBJ1-5,TRBD1,once,TRBV10-3
TGTGCCAGTAGTCTCTGGACAGTCACCGGGGAGCTGTTTTTT,CASSLWTVTGELFF,TRBJ2-2,NA,NA,TRBV19
TGCGCCAGCAGCCAAGATTGGGGGGGGACAGTCCGGTACGAGCAGTACTTC,CASSQDWGGTVRYEQYF,TRBJ2-7,NA,few,TRBV4-1
TGTGCCAGCAGCCAAGGAGGGAGTGAAAAACTGTTTTTT,CASSQGGSEKLFF,TRBJ1-4,NA,NA,TRBV14
TGTGCCACTCCAGTGGGACAGGGGGCTGACGAGCAGTACTTC,CATPVGQGADEQYF,TRBJ2-7,TRBD1,NA,TRBV19
TGTGCCAGCAGTGAAACCAGGGATCCCACAGATACGCAGTATTTT,CASSETRDPTDTQYF,TRBJ2-3,NA,NA,TRBV6-1
TGCGCCAGCAGCTCAGACGGGAACACCGGGGAGCTGTTTTTT,CASSSDGNTGELFF,TRBJ2-2,NA,NA,TRBV5-1
TGCAGCGTTGACGATGACAGGGAGATTAACTATGGCTACACCTTC,CSVDDDREINYGYTF,TRBJ1-2,TRBD1,NA,TRBV29-1
TGTGCCAGCAGCCACCCAGACAGGGGTGTAACTTTCTTT,CASSHPDRGVTFF,TRBJ1-1,TRBD1,NA,TRBV5-4
TGTGCCAGCAGGGTTGAGGGGGCAAATGGCTACACCTTC,CASRVEGANGYTF,TRBJ1-2,TRBD1,NA,TRBV7-9
TGTGCCAGCTCACCTCAGTTGACAGAGAACACTGAAGCTTTCTTT,CASSPQLTENTEAFF,TRBJ1-1,NA,once,TRBV18
TGTGCCAGCAGCTTGGCCAGACGAGCGAACACCGGGGAGCTGTTTTTT,CASSLARRANTGELFF,TRBJ2-2,NA,NA,TRBV5-4
TGCGCCAGCAGCTTGGAGCGGGTGGTCGGGGAGCTGTTTTTT,CASSLERVVGELFF,TRBJ2-2,NA,NA,TRBV5-1
TGTGCCAGCAGCTTAGCGGGGGGGGCGAGGACAGATACGCAGTATTTT,CASSLAGGARTDTQYF,TRBJ2-3,NA,NA,TRBV7-2
TGTGCCAGCTCAACCAACCCGGATTCACCCCTCCACTTT,CASSTNPDSPLHF,TRBJ1-6,NA,NA,TRBV18
TGTGCCAGCAGTTTGGGGGGGGCAGGTGAAAAACTGTTTTTT,CASSLGGAGEKLFF,TRBJ1-4,NA,NA,TRBV27
TGTGCCAGCAGTTTATCGTCCCTCGCGGGGAAAGGCTACACCTTC,CASSLSSLAGKGYTF,TRBJ1-2,NA,NA,TRBV27
TGTGCCAGCAGCTTGGTTGTTAGCGGAACCACAGATACGCAGTATTTT,CASSLVVSGTTDTQYF,TRBJ2-3,NA,NA,TRBV5-4
TGTGCCAGCAGTATAGGACTAGCGGTGGGTGAGCAGTTCTTC,CASSIGLAVGEQFF,TRBJ2-1,TRBD2,NA,TRBV6-1
TGCGCCAGCAGCCCTTTGACAGGGGACGAGCAGTACTTC,CASSPLTGDEQYF,TRBJ2-7,TRBD1,NA,TRBV5-1
TGCGCCAGCAGCTTGTACGGCGGGGGCATGAACACTGAAGCTTTCTTT,CASSLYGGGMNTEAFF,TRBJ1-1,NA,NA,TRBV5-1
TGTGCCAGTAGTCCGAAGGACAGGTTCACAGATACGCAGTATTTT,CASSPKDRFTDTQYF,TRBJ2-3,TRBD1,NA,TRBV19
TGCGCCAGCAGCCAGTATGTGGGACTAGCGGGGGTCTCGGATACGCAGTATTTT,CASSQYVGLAGVSDTQYF,TRBJ2-3,TRBD2,NA,TRBV4-3
TGCGCCAGCAGCCAAGTGGGAGGGGGAAGTGGCAATCAGCCCCAGCATTTT,CASSQVGGGSGNQPQHF,TRBJ1-5,NA,NA,TRBV4-1
TGTGCCAGCAGCGTTTACGGGACAGGGAGAGGCTACACCTTC,CASSVYGTGRGYTF,TRBJ1-2,TRBD1,NA,TRBV9
TGCGCCAGCAGCCAAGGGACAGGGGGCGTTGGCTACACCTTC,CASSQGTGGVGYTF,TRBJ1-2,TRBD1,NA,TRBV4-3
TGTGCCAGTAGTAAGGACAGGGAGGTCGACACTGAAGCTTTCTTT,CASSKDREVDTEAFF,TRBJ1-1,TRBD1,NA,TRBV19
TGTGCCAGCAGCGGACACGCGGGGGGAACCTACAATGAGCAGTTCTTC,CASSGHAGGTYNEQFF,TRBJ2-1,TRBD2,NA,TRBV5-4
TGTGCCAGCAGTAACAGGACCGTAGCCAAAAACATTCAGTACTTC,CASSNRTVAKNIQYF,TRBJ2-4,NA,NA,TRBV6-5
TGTGCCAGTGAGGGACAGGGGTTTCAGCCCCAGCATTTT,CASEGQGFQPQHF,TRBJ1-5,TRBD1,NA,TRBV19
TGTGCCAGCAGCTCAAGACAGGGTCAGCCGCAGTATTTT,CASSSRQGQPQYF,TRBJ2-3,TRBD1,few,TRBV7-9
TGTGCCAGCCGACTAGCGGGTGAAGAGACCCAGTACTTC,CASRLAGEETQYF,TRBJ2-5,TRBD2,few,TRBV7-8
TGTGCCAGCAGCCGACGGGGGGAGACCCAGTACTTC,CASSRRGETQYF,TRBJ2-5,NA,NA,TRBV6-6
TGTGCCAGTAGGCAGACAAGAAAACTGTTTTTT,CASRQTRKLFF,TRBJ1-4,NA,NA,TRBV19
TGTGCCAGCAGCAAAGCGTGGGGGGAGCAGAATTCACCCCTCCACTTT,CASSKAWGEQNSPLHF,TRBJ1-6,NA,NA,TRBV21-1